This TCR beta chain originates from a study of shared clonotypes between healthy human individuals. Turning to the study itself: Per donor, CD8 memory used one plate, CD8 naive used two, CD4 memory used three and CD4 naive used three.

In the case of this clone: No antigen is known for it. The sample contains more than one DNA sequence encoding this CDR3.

Germline-derived CDR1 and CDR2 are GTSNPN and SVGIG (reference sequence). V shed 0 bases and J shed 2 bases, with 10 bases lying between them. The CDR3 length is 14 residues. Broader study findings: The study found lower generation probabilities in non-shared clonotypes than in those shared by all four donors.

Sequencing used immunoSEQ multiplex PCR; TCRdb keeps in-frame clones, though not all of them. The sample shows about 670,000 clones, about 78% of them seen only once. This sequence originates from a woman aged 25 to 45 in good health. The sample comprised memory CD4+ T cells sorted from blood. Subset of the sample: CD45RA-negative fraction. The chain has TRBV30 and TRBJ2-5; D is unclear. DNA for the CDR3: TGTGCCTGGAGTGTACGCGGTGTGCAAGAGACCCAGTACTTC. Amino acid sequence: CAWSVRGVQETQYF.